This T cell receptor beta chain emerged from a study of T cell responses to AZD1222 COVID-19 vaccine. Assay used: immunoSEQ multiplex PCR; TCRdb lists only in-frame clones, some missing. The table lists over 140,000 clones, roughly 92% of them singletons. Trimming took 3 bases from V and 6 from J; bases not matched to a gene: 9. CDR3 length equals 16 residues. The germline V gene encodes CDR1 LNHDA and CDR2 SQIVND (reference sequence). This receptor was identified in an adult in good health. The sample in question was peripheral blood, obtained on day 0 of AZD1222 vaccination. The chain recombines TRBV19 with TRBJ1-5, with 9 bases aligning to TRBD1. CDR3 DNA: TGTGCCAGTAGTATTTCGCGGGACAGGGCTGTTCAGCCCCAGCATTTT. It translates to CASSISRDRAVQPQHF.